The 26 T cell receptor beta chains in this list originate from one sample, sequenced in a study of T-cell memory formation after mild COVID-19. MiXCR, applied by TCRdb to the 5' RACE reads, yields one record per CDR3 protein. The sample consists of approximately 240,000 distinct CDR3 sequences, less than 20% of them appearing once. Sequences were obtained from PBMCs or a T cell subset sorted from them (not recorded which). These receptors were taken from a young man who had mild COVID-19 (a few samples of this study predate the infection). Cell type and time point are not known.

This clonotype has more than one count but fewer than ten. The CDR3 coding sequence is TGCGCCAGCAGCTTGGATCGAACAGGGGACACAGATACGCAGTATTTT. Protein product: CASSLDRTGDTDTQYF. This chain links TRBV5-1 with TRBJ2-3; 7 bases fit TRBD1. CDR1 is SGHRS and CDR2 is YFSETQ in the germline V gene. The CDR3 contains 16 residues. The V and J ends lost 0 bases and 2 bases, in that order; junction bases with no gene match: 6.

The rearrangement joins TRBV4-1 to TRBJ1-1; possible D gene TRBD1, 5 bases. From germline, CDR1 is MGHRA and CDR2 YSYEKL. V dropped 1 base and J dropped 0 bases, with 12 bases sitting between them. The CDR3 spans 16 residues. The CDR3 bases are TGCGCCAGCAGCCAAGGAGTTCACAGGTTGAACACTGAAGCTTTCTTT. Amino acid sequence: CASSQGVHRLNTEAFF.

This clonotype was seen more than once but under ten times. This chain links TRBV4-3 with TRBJ2-3; TRBD2 might be the D (7 bases). Germline V gene data show CDR1 as LGHNA and CDR2 as YSLEER. This CDR3 spans 17 amino acids. V was trimmed by 0 bases and J by 3 bases, leaving 16 bases between them. The CDR3 loop reads CASSQDWVGGPTDTQYF. The CDR3 coding sequence is TGCGCCAGCAGCCAAGATTGGGTGGGGGGGCCAACAGATACGCAGTATTTT.

This clonotype was seen a few times. CDR3 DNA: TGTGCCAGCACCATGGACAGGGTGGAGACCCAGTACTTC. Its protein is CASTMDRVETQYF. This rearrangement joins TRBV2 to TRBJ2-5; 8 bases map to TRBD1. CDR1 is SNHLY, CDR2 FYNNEI, per germline. This CDR3 is 13 amino acids long. Trimming cost V 7 bases and J 5 bases; bases outside gene matches: 6.

This clonotype has just a few counts. As the CDR3 is not closed by the conserved phenylalanine or tryptophan, this likely results from a read error. J is TRBJ2-5 and V is TRBV20-1; 7 bases align to TRBD1. The CDR3 is made up of 12 amino acids. CDR1 and CDR2 (germline): DFQATT, SNEGSKA (reference sequence). After removal of 5 bases from V and 7 bases from J, the junction contained 7 bases not matched to a gene. Written as DNA, the CDR3 is TGCAGTGCTGAACAGGGGTTAGGGACCCAGTACTTA. As protein: CSAEQGLGTQYL.

The gene calls are TRBV28 and TRBJ1-5; tentative D call: TRBD1 (6 bases). There are 13 residues in the CDR3. V was cut by 7 bases and J by 9 bases, with 16 bases left in between. Germline loops: CDR1 MDHEN, CDR2 SYDVKM. CDR3 amino acids: CASIKLQGWPQHF. Here the CDR3 DNA reads TGTGCCAGCATCAAATTACAGGGATGGCCCCAGCATTTT.

This clonotype has a handful of counts. The chain recombines TRBV12-3 or TRBV12-4 with TRBJ1-2; the D gene is possibly TRBD1 (6 bases). V lost 1 base and J 2 bases, leaving 11 bases between the germline ends. The CDR3 loop spans 15 amino acids. CDR3 in amino acids: CASSLGQGRNYGYTF. For the CDR3, the DNA is TGTGCCAGCAGTTTAGGGCAGGGGAGGAACTATGGCTACACCTTC.

This clonotype was observed at least ten times. CDR3 in amino acids: CASSTGQANSPLHF. CDR3 bases: TGCGCCAGCAGCACCGGACAGGCCAATTCACCCCTCCACTTT. The chain links TRBV5-1 to TRBJ1-6; 7 bases map to TRBD1. This CDR3 has 14 residues. Germline assignment: CDR1 SGHRS and CDR2 YFSETQ. V was pared by 4 bases and J by 7 bases, with 5 bases of the junction left unmatched.

This rearrangement joins TRBV18 to TRBJ1-5; 10 nucleotides line up with TRBD1. V shed 3 bases, J shed 5 bases, and the junction held 4 bases outside the gene matches. CDR1 KGHSH and CDR2 LQKENI come from the germline V gene. The CDR3 consists of 15 residues. CDR3 region: CASSPGQGTYQPQHF. In DNA form, the CDR3 reads TGTGCCAGCTCACCGGGACAGGGGACTTATCAGCCCCAGCATTTT.

This clonotype occurred a few times. Written as DNA, the CDR3 is TGTGCCAGCAGCTTCAGCAATAGCAATCAGCCCCAGCATTTT. Residues: CASSFSNSNQPQHF. This chain joins TRBV7-9 and TRBJ1-5; no reliable D call. V was shortened by 3 bases and J by 0 bases, with 6 bases between the two germline ends. The germline V gene has CDR1 SEHNR and CDR2 FQNEAQ (reference sequence). The CDR3 covers 14 residues. Supplemented by reference TRBV7-9 and TRBJ1-5, the full variable domain reads DTGVSQNPRHKITKRGQNVTFRCDPISEHNRLYWYRQTLGQGPEFLTYFQNEAQLEKSRLLSDRFSAERPKGSFSTLEIQRTEQGDSAMYLCASSFSNSNQPQHFGDGTRLSIL.

The chain recombines TRBV5-1 with TRBJ2-6; TRBD1 is a possible D gene (6 bases). The ends were cut back, 1 base at V and 4 bases at J, with 9 bases in the middle. The CDR3 contains 15 residues. Germline-derived CDR1 and CDR2 are SGHRS and YFSETQ. This CDR3 is CASSLPQGGANVLTF. DNA for the CDR3: TGCGCCAGCAGCTTGCCTCAGGGGGGGGCCAACGTCCTGACTTTC.

This clonotype was found a few times. The CDR3 sequence is CATKTSSGETQYF. The CDR3 DNA follows: TGTGCCACCAAGACGTCGAGTGGCGAGACCCAGTACTTC. The rearrangement links TRBV3-1 to TRBJ2-5; D gene ambiguous. Germline CDR1 is LGHDT and CDR2 is YNNKEL (reference sequence). This CDR3 region has 13 residues. V was cut by 10 bases and J by 5 bases, with 17 bases left in between.

This rearrangement joins TRBV27 to TRBJ1-4; TRBD1 is a possible D gene (6 bases). The CDR3 covers 15 residues. Trimming stripped 3 bases from V and 8 bases from J, with 16 bases between. Germline CDR1 and CDR2: MNHEY and SMNVEV (reference sequence). CDR3 bases: TGTGCCAGCAGTTTCCATGGGGGCAAAACCGAAAAACTGTTTTTT. As protein: CASSFHGGKTEKLFF.

This clonotype was seen many times. The chain uses TRBV5-5 and TRBJ1-1, with D uncertain. The ends were cut back, 2 bases at V and 0 bases at J, with 14 bases in the middle. Germline V lookup: CDR1 SGHKS, CDR2 YYEKEE (reference sequence). The CDR3 has 16 amino acids. Written as DNA, the CDR3 is TGTGCCAGCAGCTTTTTCCATGCAGGATTGAACACTGAAGCTTTCTTT. Translation: CASSFFHAGLNTEAFF.

This clonotype was picked up a small number of times. The V and J genes are TRBV6-2 or TRBV6-3 and TRBJ2-7; D is perhaps TRBD1 (6 bases). Germline-derived CDR1 and CDR2 are MNHEY and SVGEGT. This CDR3 contains 14 residues. Trimming cost V 5 bases and J 5 bases, with 16 bases left between them. The DNA for the CDR3 is TGTGCCAGCAGTCCGGGACACTCAGCTGACGAGCAGTACTTC. Protein sequence: CASSPGHSADEQYF.

This clonotype was found many times. The rearrangement joins TRBV7-2 to TRBJ1-5; D not resolved. This CDR3 spans 13 amino acids. The germline CDR1 and CDR2 sequences are SGHTA and FQGNSA. The V and J ends lost 0 bases and 4 bases respectively, with 4 bases between them. CDR3 bases: TGTGCCAGCAGCTTAGCGCTAAATCAGCCCCAGCATTTT. It yields the protein CASSLALNQPQHF.

This chain connects TRBV12-3 or TRBV12-4 to TRBJ2-4; 8 bases fit TRBD1. V shed 2 bases and J 8 bases; nucleotides not matched to a gene: 5. This CDR3 has 14 residues. The CDR3, as DNA: TGTGCCAGCAGTTTATGGCAGGGGGCACACATTCAGTACTTC. It is translated as CASSLWQGAHIQYF.

The chain joins TRBV5-8 to TRBJ2-7; the D call may be TRBD1 or TRBD2 (6 bases each). The germline V gene has CDR1 SGHTS and CDR2 YDEGEE. V gave up 4 bases and J gave up 8 bases, with 19 bases separating them. The CDR3 sequence is 14 residues long. CDR3 in DNA: TGTGCCAGCAGCCCCGGGGGACAAGTGGCGCAGCAGTACTTC. Encoded protein: CASSPGGQVAQQYF.

This clonotype was recorded a few times. V usage is TRBV7-7 and J usage is TRBJ2-3; D perhaps matches TRBD2 (5 bases). The CDR3 runs to 17 residues. V dropped 1 base and J dropped 4 bases, with 18 bases sitting between them. Looked up from germline, CDR1 is SSHAT and CDR2 is FNYEAQ (reference sequence). In DNA form, the CDR3 reads TGTGCCAGCAGCTTAGGGGCTTTAGGGAGCGGCGCAGATACGCAGTATTTT. Its protein is CASSLGALGSGADTQYF.

There are many counts of this clonotype. The chain recombines TRBV10-3 with TRBJ2-6; no reliable D call. Germline V gene lookup returns CDR1 ENHRY and CDR2 SYGVKD. The V end lost 8 bases, the J end lost 3 bases, and 8 bases lay between the germline ends. This CDR3 spans 13 amino acids. As DNA, the CDR3 is TGTGCCATCGAGCAGGTTGGGGCCAACGTCCTGACTTTC. It is translated as CAIEQVGANVLTF.

This clonotype was seen a few times. V is TRBV11-2 and J is TRBJ1-1; D remains unclear. The V end lost 5 bases, the J end lost 0 bases, and 10 bases lay between the germline ends. The germline CDR1 and CDR2 sequences are SGHAT and FQNNGV. The CDR3 consists of 14 residues. CDR3 region: CASSLTRMNTEAFF. The CDR3 region has the DNA TGTGCCAGCAGCCTGACAAGAATGAACACTGAAGCTTTCTTT.

This clonotype has ten or more counts. The chain joins TRBV5-1 to TRBJ2-1; 12 nucleotides align to TRBD2. The V gene's germline CDR1 is SGHRS and CDR2 YFSETQ. Unmatched junction bases numbered 6, after V lost 4 bases and J lost 7 bases. The CDR3 has 15 residues. This CDR3 reads CASSARTSGVNEQFF. As DNA, the CDR3 is TGCGCCAGCAGCGCTCGGACTAGCGGGGTAAATGAGCAGTTCTTC.

This rearrangement joins TRBV9 to TRBJ2-5; no firm D call. CDR3 length equals 13 residues. Germline V gene lookup returns CDR1 SGDLS and CDR2 YYNGEE. V lost 4 bases and J 7 bases, leaving 14 bases between the germline ends. For the CDR3, the DNA is TGTGCCAGCAGCTCCGCGTTAGAAGGGACCCAGTACTTC. Encoded protein: CASSSALEGTQYF. Complete variable domain (other parts from reference TRBV9 and TRBJ2-5): DSGVTQTPKHLITATGQRVTLRCSPRSGDLSVYWYQQSLDQGLQFLIQYYNGEERAKGNILERFSAQQFPDLHSELNLSSLELGDSALYFCASSSALEGTQYFGPGTRLLVL.

This clonotype showed up just a few times. This sequence joins TRBV11-2 and TRBJ2-2; 8 bases line up with TRBD2. The V and J ends lost 3 bases and 4 bases, in that order; junction bases with no gene match: 1. This CDR3 region has 14 residues. The V gene's germline CDR1 is SGHAT and CDR2 FQNNGV. CDR3 in amino acids: CASSFLAGTGELFF. CDR3 bases: TGTGCCAGCAGCTTTCTAGCGGGCACCGGGGAGCTGTTTTTT.

V is TRBV20-1 and J is TRBJ2-7; 7 nucleotides agree with TRBD2. Losses at the gene ends were 4 bases for V and 0 bases for J; bases not matched to a gene: 6. CDR3 length equals 14 residues. Germline CDR1 reads DFQATT; CDR2 reads SNEGSKA (reference sequence). CDR3 amino acids: CSAKAGSSSYEQYV. CDR3 in DNA: TGCAGTGCTAAAGCGGGGTCTAGCTCCTACGAGCAGTACGTC.

This clonotype was counted between two and nine times. The gene calls are TRBV5-1 and TRBJ2-5; D may be TRBD1 (5 bases). The CDR3 covers 14 residues. The germline gives CDR1 SGHRS, CDR2 YFSETQ. V was pared by 3 bases and J by 2 bases, with 11 bases between. The DNA of the CDR3 is TGCGCCAGCAGCTACGGACACCTTCAAGAGACCCAGTACTTC. Its protein is CASSYGHLQETQYF.